The rows below give T cell receptor beta chains drawn from one sample of a study of identical twins. TCRdb redid the calling of the 5' RACE reads with MiXCR, one entry per CDR3 protein. The table has some 1,700,000 distinct CDR3 sequences, less than 35% seen once; the top ten hold around 0.25%. Sequenced: cord blood. These receptors came from a newborn girl in good health. CDR3s leave out the opening cysteine and the closing phenylalanine or tryptophan.

J	V	CDR3
TRBJ1-2	TRBV20-1	SAGPGGADYGYT
TRBJ2-3	TRBV24-1	ATSLASTADTQY
TRBJ2-1	TRBV6-1	ASSERILAGGSEQF
TRBJ1-5	TRBV12-5	ASGLGSLPQH
TRBJ2-5	TRBV20-1	SAPTGQLTQY
TRBJ2-1	TRBV28	ASSIGGVTYNEQF
TRBJ2-1	TRBV3-1	ASSQDPSGTGGSYNEQF
TRBJ2-3	TRBV3-1	ASSSGGLWTDTQY
TRBJ2-7	TRBV29-1	SAASGRARYEQY
TRBJ2-3	TRBV2	ASRGRGRDTQY
TRBJ2-5	TRBV5-1	ASSLAGYSNQPQY